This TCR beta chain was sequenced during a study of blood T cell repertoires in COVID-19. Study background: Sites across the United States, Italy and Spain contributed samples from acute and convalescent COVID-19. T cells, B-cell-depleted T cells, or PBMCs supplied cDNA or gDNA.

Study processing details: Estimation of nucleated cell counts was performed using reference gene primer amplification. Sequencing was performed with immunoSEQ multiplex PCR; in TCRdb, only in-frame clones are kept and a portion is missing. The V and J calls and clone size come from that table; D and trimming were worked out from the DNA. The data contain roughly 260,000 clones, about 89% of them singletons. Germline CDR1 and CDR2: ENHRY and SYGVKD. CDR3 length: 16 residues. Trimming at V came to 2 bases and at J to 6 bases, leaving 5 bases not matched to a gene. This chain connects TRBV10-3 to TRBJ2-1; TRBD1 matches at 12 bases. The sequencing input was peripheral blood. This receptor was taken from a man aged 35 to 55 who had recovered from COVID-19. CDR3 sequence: CAISEPRDRGLNEQFF. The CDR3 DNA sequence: TGTGCCATCAGTGAGCCCCGGGACAGGGGGCTCAATGAGCAGTTCTTC.